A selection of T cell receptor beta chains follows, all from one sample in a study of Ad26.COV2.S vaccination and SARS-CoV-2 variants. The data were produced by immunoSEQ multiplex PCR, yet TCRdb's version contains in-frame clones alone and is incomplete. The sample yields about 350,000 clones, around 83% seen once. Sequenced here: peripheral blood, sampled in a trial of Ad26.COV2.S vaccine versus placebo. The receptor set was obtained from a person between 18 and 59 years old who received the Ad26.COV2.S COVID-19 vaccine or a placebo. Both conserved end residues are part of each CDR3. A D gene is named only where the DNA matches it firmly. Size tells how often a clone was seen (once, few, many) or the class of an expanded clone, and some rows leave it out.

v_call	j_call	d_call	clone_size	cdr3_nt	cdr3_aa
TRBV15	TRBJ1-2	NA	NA	TGTGCCACCAGCCGTATAGGGTTTTACGGCTACACCTTC	CATSRIGFYGYTF
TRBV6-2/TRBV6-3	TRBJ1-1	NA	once	TGTGCCAGCAGCCTATTACAAGGGACACCGAACACTGAAGCTTTCTTT	CASSLLQGTPNTEAFF
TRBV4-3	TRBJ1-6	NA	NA	TGCGCCAGCAGCCAAGACCGCGATGGGTCCCTCCACTTT	CASSQDRDGSLHF
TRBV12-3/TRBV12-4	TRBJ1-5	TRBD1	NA	TGTGCCAGCAGCTGGACAGGCGGTCAGCCCCAGCATTTT	CASSWTGGQPQHF
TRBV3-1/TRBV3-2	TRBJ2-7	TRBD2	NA	TGTGCCAGCAGCTTCCTTGGCGGGGGAACCTACGAGCAGTACTTC	CASSFLGGGTYEQYF
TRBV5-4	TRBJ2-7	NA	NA	TGTGCCAGCAGCTCAAAAGATCGGTACGAGCAGTACTTC	CASSSKDRYEQYF
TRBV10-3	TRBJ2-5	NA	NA	TGTGCCATCAGTAGGGAGAACCAAGAGACCCAGTACTTC	CAISRENQETQYF
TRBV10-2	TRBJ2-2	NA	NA	TGCGCCAGCAGCCCCCCGCCAGTATTGCGGGGCCTTAACACCGGGGAGCTGTTTTTT	CASSPPPVLRGLNTGELFF
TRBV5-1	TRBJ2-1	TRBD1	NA	TGCGCCAGCAGTCGCTCCGGGACAGGGATCAATGAGCAGTTCTTC	CASSRSGTGINEQFF
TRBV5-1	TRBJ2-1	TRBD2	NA	TGCGCCAGCAGCTTTATAGCGGGTCCCAATGAGCAGTTCTTC	CASSFIAGPNEQFF